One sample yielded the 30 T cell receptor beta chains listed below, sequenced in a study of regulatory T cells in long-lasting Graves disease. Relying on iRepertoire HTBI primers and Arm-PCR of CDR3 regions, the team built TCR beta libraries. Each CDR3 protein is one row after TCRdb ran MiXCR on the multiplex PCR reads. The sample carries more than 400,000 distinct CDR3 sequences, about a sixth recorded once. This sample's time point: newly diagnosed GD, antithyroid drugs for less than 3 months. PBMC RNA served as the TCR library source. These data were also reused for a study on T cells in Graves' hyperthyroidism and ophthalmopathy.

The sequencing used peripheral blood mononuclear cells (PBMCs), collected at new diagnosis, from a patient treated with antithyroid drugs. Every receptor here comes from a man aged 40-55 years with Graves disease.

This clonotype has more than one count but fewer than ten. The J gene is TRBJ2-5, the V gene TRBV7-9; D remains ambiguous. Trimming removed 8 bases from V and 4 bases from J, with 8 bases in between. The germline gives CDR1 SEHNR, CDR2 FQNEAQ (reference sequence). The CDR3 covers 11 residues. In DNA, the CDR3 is TGTGCCAGCGGGAATGCAGAGACCCAGTACTTC. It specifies CASGNAETQYF.

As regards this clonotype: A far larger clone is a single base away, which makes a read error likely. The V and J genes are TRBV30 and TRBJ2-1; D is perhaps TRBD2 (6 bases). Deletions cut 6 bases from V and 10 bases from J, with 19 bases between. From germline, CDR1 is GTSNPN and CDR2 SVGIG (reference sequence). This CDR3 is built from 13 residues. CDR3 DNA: TGTGCCTGCCTGGATAGCGGCTCCTACGAGCAGTTCTTC. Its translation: CACLDSGSYEQFF.

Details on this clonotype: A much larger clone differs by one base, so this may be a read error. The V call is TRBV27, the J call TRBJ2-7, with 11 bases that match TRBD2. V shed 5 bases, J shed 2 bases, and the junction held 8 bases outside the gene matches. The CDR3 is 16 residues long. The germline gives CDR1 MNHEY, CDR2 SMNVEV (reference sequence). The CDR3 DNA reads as TGTGCCAGCAGTCCCCGACTAGCGGGGAGCCCCTACGAGCAGTACTTC. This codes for CASSPRLAGSPYEQYF.

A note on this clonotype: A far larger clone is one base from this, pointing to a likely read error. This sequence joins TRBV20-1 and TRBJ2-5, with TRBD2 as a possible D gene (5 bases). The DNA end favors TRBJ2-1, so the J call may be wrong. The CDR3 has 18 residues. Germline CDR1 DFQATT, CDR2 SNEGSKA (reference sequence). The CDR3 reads CSAREVERQAIQFYEQFF. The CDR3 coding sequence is TGCAGTGCTAGAGAGGTTGAGCGGCAAGCTATCCAATTCTACGAGCAGTTCTTC.

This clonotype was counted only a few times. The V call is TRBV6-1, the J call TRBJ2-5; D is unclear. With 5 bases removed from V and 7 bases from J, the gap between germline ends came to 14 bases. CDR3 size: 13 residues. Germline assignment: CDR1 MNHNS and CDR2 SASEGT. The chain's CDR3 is CASSQHRTGTQYF. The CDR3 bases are TGTGCCAGCAGTCAGCACCGAACTGGGACCCAGTACTTC.

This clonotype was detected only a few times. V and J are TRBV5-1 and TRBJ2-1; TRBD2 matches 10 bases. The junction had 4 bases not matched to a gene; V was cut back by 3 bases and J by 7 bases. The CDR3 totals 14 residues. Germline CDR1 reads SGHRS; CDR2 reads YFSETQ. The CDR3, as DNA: TGCGCCAGCAGCTCTAGCGGGGGTTGGAATGAGCAGTTCTTC. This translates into CASSSSGGWNEQFF. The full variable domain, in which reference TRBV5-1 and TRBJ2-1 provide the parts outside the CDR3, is KAGVTQTPRYLIKTRGQQVTLSCSPISGHRSVSWYQQTPGQGLQFLFEYFSETQRNKGNFPGRFSGRQFSNSRSEMNVSTLELGDSALYLCASSSSGGWNEQFFGPGTRLTVL.

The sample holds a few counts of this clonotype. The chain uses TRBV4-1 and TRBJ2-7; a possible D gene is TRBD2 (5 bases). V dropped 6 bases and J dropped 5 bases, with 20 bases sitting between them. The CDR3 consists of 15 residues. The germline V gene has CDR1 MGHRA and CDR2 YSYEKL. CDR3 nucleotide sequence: TGCGCCAGCAGTAACGGGGATAGACGAACCCACGAGCAGTACTTC. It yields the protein CASSNGDRRTHEQYF.

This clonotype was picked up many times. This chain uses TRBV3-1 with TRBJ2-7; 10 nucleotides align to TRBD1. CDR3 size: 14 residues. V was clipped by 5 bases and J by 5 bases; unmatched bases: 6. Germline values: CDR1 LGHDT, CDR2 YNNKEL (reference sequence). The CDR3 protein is CASSADRGVDEQYF. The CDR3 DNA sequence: TGTGCCAGCAGCGCGGACAGGGGGGTCGACGAGCAGTACTTC.

CDR3 protein: CASSQDWGNGEQYF. The CDR3 coding sequence is TGCGCCAGCAGCCAAGATTGGGGGAATGGCGAGCAGTACTTC. This chain connects TRBV4-1 to TRBJ2-7, with D tentatively TRBD1 or TRBD2 (5 bases each). CDR1 is MGHRA, CDR2 YSYEKL, per germline. The length of the CDR3 is 14 residues. V was shortened by 0 bases and J by 6 bases, with 12 bases between the two germline ends.

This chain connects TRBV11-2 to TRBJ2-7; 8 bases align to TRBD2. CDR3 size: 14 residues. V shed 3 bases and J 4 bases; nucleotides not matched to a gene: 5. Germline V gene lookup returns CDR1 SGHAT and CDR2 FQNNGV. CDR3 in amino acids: CASSLIRGGYEQYF. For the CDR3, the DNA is TGTGCCAGCAGCTTGATTCGGGGGGGATACGAGCAGTACTTC.

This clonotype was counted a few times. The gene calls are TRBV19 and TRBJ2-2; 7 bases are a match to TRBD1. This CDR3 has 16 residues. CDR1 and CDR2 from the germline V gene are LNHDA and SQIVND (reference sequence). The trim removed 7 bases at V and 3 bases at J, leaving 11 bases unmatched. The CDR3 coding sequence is TGTGCCAGTATCAAAAGGGGGCTAGGCGACACCGGGGAGCTGTTTTTT. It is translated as CASIKRGLGDTGELFF.

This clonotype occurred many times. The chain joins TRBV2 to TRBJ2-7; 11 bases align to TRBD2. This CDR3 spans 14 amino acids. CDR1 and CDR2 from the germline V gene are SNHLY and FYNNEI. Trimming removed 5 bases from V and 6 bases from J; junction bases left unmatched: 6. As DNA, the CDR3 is TGTGCCAGCAGTCTACTAGCGGGAGTGGGCGAGCAGTACTTC. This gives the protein CASSLLAGVGEQYF. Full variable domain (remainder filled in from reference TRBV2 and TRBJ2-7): EPEVTQTPSHQVTQMGQEVILRCVPISNHLYFYWYRQILGQKVEFLVSFYNNEISEKSEIFDDQFSVERPDGSNFTLKIRSTKLEDSAMYFCASSLLAGVGEQYFGPGTRLTVT.

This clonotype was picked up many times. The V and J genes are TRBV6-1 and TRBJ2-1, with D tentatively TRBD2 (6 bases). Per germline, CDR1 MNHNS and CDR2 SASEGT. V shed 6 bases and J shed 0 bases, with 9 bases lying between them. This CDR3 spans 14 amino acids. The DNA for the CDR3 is TGTGCCAGCAGCTCCGGGGGCTCCTACAATGAGCAGTTCTTC. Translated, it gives CASSSGGSYNEQFF.

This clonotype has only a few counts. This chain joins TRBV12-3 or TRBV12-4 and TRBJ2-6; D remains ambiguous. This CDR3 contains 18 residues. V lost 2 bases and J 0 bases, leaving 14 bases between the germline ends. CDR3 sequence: CASSLRLAGYSGANVLTF. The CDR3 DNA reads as TGTGCCAGCAGTTTAAGGTTGGCAGGCTACTCTGGGGCCAACGTCCTGACTTTC.

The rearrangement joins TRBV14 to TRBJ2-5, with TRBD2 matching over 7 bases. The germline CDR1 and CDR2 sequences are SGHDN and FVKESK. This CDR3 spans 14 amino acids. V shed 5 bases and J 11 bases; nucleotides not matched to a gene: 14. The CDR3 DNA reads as TGTGCCAGCAGCTACGCGGGAGACTACAATGAGCAGTACTTC. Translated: CASSYAGDYNEQYF.

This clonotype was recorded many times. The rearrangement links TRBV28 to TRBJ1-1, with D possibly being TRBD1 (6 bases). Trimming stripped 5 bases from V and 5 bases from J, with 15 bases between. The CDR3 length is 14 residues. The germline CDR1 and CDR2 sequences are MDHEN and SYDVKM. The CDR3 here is CASSPPGGLTEAFF. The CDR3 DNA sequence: TGTGCCAGCAGTCCTCCCGGGGGGCTGACTGAAGCTTTCTTT. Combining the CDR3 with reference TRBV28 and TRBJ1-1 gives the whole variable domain DVKVTQSSRYLVKRTGEKVFLECVQDMDHENMFWYRQDPGLGLRLIYFSYDVKMKEKGDIPEGYSVSREKKERFSLILESASTNQTSMYLCASSPPGGLTEAFFGQGTRLTVV.

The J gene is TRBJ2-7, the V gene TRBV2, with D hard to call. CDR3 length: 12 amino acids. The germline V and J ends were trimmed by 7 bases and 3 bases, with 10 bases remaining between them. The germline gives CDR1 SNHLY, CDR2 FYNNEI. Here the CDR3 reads CASIPWGYEQYF. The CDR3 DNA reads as TGTGCCAGCATCCCCTGGGGCTACGAGCAGTACTTC.

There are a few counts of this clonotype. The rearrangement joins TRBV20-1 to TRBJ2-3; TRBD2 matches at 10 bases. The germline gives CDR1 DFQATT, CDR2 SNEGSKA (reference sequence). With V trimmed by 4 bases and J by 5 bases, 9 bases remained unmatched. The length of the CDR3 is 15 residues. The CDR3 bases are TGCAGTGCTAACCCCTCTAGCGGGAGTATAGATACGCAGTATTTT. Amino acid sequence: CSANPSSGSIDTQYF.

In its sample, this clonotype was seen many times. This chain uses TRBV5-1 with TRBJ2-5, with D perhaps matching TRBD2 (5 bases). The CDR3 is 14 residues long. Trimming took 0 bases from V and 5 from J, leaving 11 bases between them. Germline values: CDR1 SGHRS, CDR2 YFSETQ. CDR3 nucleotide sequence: TGCGCCAGCAGCTTGGAGACGGGGTTGGAGACCCAGTACTTC. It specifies CASSLETGLETQYF.

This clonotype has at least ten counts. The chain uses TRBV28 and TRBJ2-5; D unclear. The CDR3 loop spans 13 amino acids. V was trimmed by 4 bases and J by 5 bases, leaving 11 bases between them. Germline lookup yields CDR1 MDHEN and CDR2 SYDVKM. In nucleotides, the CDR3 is TGTGCCAGCAGTTCCCCCCCGGCTGAGACCCAGTACTTC. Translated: CASSSPPAETQYF. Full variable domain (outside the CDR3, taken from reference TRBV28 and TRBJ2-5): DVKVTQSSRYLVKRTGEKVFLECVQDMDHENMFWYRQDPGLGLRLIYFSYDVKMKEKGDIPEGYSVSREKKERFSLILESASTNQTSMYLCASSSPPAETQYFGPGTRLLVL.

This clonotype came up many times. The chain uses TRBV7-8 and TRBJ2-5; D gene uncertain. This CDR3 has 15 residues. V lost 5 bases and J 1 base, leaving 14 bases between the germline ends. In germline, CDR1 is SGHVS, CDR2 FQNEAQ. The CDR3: CASSPGGTTQETQYF. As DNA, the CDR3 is TGTGCCAGCAGCCCAGGCGGAACAACCCAAGAGACCCAGTACTTC. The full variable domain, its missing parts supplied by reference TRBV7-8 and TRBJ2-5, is GAGVSQSPRYKVAKRGQDVALRCDPISGHVSLFWYQQALGQGPEFLTYFQNEAQLDKSGLPSDRFFAERPEGSVSTLKIQRTQQEDSAVYLCASSPGGTTQETQYFGPGTRLLVL.

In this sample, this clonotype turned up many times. CDR3 coding DNA: TGTGCCATCCCCCCGGGGGGGCCGAACACTGAAGCTTTCTTT. It specifies CAIPPGGPNTEAFF. The chain has TRBV6-2 or TRBV6-3 and TRBJ1-1; a weak D match, TRBD1 (6 bases). The length of the CDR3 is 14 residues. Germline CDR1 is MNHEY and CDR2 is SVGEGT. The ends were cut back, 10 bases at V and 1 base at J, with 16 bases in the middle.

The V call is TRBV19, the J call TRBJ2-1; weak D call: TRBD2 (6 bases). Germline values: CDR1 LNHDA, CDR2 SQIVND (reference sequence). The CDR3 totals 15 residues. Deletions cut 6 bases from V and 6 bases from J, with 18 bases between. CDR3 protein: CASSTPGLPPNEQFF. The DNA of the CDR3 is TGTGCCAGTAGCACGCCGGGACTGCCCCCCAATGAGCAGTTCTTC.

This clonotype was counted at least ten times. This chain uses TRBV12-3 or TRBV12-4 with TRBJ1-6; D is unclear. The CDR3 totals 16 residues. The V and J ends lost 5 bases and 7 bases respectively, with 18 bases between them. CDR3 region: CASSPTTGLGNSPLHF. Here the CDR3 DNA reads TGTGCCAGCAGTCCCACCACGGGCCTGGGGAATTCACCCCTCCACTTT.

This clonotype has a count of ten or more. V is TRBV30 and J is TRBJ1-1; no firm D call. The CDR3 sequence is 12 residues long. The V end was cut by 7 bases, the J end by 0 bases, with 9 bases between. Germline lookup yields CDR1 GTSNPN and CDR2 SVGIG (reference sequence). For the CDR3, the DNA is TGTGCCTCCCGGGCGCTGAACACTGAAGCTTTCTTT. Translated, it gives CASRALNTEAFF.

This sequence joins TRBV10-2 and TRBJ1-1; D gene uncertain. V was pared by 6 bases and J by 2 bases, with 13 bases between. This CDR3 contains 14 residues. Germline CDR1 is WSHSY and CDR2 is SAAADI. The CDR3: CASREGEENTEAFF. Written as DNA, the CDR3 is TGCGCCAGCAGGGAGGGAGAGGAAAACACTGAAGCTTTCTTT.

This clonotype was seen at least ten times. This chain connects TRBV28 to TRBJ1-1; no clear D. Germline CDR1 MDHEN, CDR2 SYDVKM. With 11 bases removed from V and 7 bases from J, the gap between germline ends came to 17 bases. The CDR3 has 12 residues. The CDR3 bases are TGTGCCCACTTTACCTTCAGCGGTGAAGCTTTCTTT. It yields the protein CAHFTFSGEAFF.

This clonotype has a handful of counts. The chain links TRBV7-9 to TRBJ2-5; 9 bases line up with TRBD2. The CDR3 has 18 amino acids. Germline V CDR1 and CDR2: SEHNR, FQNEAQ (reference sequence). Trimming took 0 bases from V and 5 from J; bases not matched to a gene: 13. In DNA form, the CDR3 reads TGTGCCAGCAGCTTAGCCCCGGGTAGCGGGAGCCAGGGTGAGACCCAGTACTTC. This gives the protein CASSLAPGSGSQGETQYF.

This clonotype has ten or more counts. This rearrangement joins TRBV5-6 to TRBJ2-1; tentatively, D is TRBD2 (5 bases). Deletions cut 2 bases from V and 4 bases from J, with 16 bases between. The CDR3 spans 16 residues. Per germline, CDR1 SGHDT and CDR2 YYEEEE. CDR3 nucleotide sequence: TGTGCCAGCAGCTTCGGACGGGGAAACGGGTACAATGAGCAGTTCTTC. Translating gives CASSFGRGNGYNEQFF.

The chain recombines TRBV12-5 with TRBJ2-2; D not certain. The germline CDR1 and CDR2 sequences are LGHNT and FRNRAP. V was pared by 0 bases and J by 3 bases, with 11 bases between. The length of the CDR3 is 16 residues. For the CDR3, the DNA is TGTGCTAGTGGTTTGGTGGTTACCTTGGACACCGGGGAGCTGTTTTTT. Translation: CASGLVVTLDTGELFF. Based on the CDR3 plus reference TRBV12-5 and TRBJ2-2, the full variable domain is DARVTQTPRHKVTEMGQEVTMRCQPILGHNTVFWYRQTMMQGLELLAYFRNRAPLDDSGMPKDRFSAEMPDATLATLKIQPSEPRDSAVYFCASGLVVTLDTGELFFGEGSRLTVL.